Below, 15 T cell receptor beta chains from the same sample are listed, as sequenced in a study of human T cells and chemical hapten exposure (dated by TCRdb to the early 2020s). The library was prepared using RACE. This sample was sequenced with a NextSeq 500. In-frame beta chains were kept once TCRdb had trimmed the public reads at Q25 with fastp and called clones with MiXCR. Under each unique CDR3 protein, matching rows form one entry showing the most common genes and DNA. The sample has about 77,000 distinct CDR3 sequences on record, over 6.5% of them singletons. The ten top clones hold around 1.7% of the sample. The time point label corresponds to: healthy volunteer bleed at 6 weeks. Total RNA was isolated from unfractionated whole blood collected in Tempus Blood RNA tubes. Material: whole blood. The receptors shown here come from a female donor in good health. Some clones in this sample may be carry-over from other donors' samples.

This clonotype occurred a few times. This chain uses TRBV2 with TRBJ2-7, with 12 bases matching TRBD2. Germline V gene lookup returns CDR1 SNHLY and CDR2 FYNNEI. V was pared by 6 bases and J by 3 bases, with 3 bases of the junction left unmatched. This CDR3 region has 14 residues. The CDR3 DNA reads TGTGCCAGCAGCCAGACTAGCGGGGGCTACGAGCAGTACTTC. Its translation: CASSQTSGGYEQYF.

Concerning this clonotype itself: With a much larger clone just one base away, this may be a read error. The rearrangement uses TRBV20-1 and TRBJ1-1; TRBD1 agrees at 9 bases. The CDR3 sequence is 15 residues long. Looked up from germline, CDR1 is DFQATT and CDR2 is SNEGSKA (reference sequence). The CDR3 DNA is TGCAGTGCTAGAACCTGGACAGGGGAGACCACTGAAACTTTCTTT. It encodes CSARTWTGETTETFF.

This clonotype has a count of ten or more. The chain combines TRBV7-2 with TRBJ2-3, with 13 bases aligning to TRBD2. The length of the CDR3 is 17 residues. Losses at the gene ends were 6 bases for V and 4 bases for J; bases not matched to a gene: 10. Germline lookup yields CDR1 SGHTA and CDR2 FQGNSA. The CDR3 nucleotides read TGTGCCAGCAGTCCACCGGGACTAGCGGGGCGATCAGATACGCAGTATTTT. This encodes CASSPPGLAGRSDTQYF.

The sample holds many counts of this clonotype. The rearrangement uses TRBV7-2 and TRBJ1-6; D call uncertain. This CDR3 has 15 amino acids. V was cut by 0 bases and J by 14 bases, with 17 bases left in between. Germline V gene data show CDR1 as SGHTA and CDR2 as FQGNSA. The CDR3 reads CASSLAPGPLGSLHF. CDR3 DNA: TGTGCCAGCAGCTTAGCCCCAGGACCCCTAGGATCCCTCCACTTT.

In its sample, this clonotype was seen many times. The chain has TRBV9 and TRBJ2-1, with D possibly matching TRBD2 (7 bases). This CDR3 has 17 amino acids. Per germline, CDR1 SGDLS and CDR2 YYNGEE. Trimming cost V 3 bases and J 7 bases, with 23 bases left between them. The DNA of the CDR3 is TGTGCCAGCAGCGGGGACACTTTTGCGGGGGAAATAAATGAGCAGTTCTTC. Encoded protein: CASSGDTFAGEINEQFF.

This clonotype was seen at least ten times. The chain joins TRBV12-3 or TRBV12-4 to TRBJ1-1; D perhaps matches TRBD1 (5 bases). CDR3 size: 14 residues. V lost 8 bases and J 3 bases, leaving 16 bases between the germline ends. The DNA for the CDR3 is TGTGCCAGCCAACCGGCCAGGGAAGACACTGAAGCTTTCTTT. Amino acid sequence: CASQPAREDTEAFF.

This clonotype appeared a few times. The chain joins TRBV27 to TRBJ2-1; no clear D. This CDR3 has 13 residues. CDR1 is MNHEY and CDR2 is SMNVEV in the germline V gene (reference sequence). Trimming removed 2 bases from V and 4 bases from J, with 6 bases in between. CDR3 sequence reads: CASSLKDYNEQFF. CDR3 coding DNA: TGTGCCAGCAGTTTAAAGGATTACAATGAGCAGTTCTTC.

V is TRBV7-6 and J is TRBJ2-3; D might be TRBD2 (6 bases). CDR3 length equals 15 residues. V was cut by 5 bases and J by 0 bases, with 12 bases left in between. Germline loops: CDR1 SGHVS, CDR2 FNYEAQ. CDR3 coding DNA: TGTGCCAGCAGCCCCAGGGACTGGAGCACAGATACGCAGTATTTT. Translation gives CASSPRDWSTDTQYF.

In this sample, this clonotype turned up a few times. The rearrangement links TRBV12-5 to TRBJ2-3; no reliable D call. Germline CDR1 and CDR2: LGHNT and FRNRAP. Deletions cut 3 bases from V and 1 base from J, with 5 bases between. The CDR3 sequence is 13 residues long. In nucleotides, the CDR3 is TGTGCTAGTGGTTTTTGGGGCACAGATACGCAGTATTTT. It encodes CASGFWGTDTQYF.

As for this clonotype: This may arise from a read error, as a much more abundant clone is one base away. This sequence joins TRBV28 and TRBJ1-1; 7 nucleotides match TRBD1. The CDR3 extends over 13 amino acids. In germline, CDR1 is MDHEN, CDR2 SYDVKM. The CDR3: CASGLYRGTEAFF. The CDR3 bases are TGTGCCAGCGGTTTATACAGGGGCACTGAAGCTTTCTTT.

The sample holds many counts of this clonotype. CDR3 nucleotides: TGCGCCAGCAGCCGAGGACAGACGTTTGCCACTTATGGCTACACCTTC. Translating gives CASSRGQTFATYGYTF. V gene TRBV5-1 combines with J gene TRBJ1-2; the D gene is possibly TRBD1 (6 bases). Germline lookup yields CDR1 SGHRS and CDR2 YFSETQ. V dropped 4 bases and J dropped 5 bases, with 21 bases sitting between them. This CDR3 has 16 amino acids.

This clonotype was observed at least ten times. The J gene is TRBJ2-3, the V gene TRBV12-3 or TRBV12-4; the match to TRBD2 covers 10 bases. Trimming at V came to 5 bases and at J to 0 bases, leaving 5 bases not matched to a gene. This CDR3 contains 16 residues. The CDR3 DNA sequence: TGTGCCAGCAGTCCTAGCGGGGGTGCTAGCACAGATACGCAGTATTTT. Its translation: CASSPSGGASTDTQYF.

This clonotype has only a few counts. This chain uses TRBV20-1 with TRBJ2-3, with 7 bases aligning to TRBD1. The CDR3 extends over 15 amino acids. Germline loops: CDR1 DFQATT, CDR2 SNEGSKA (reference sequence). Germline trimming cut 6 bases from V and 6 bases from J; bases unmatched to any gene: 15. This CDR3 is CSAPDRDRAVDTQYF. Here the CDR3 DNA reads TGCAGTGCCCCAGACAGGGACCGGGCGGTTGATACGCAGTATTTT.

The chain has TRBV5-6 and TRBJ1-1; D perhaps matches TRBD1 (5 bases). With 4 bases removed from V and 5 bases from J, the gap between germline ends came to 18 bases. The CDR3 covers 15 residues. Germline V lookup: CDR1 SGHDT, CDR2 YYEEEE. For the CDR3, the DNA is TGTGCCAGCAGCGAGGCGCCTCGACGGGGGACTGAAGCTTTCTTT. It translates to CASSEAPRRGTEAFF.

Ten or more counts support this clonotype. The CDR3 DNA follows: TGCAGCGCCCTACGATTAAAGCTGGTTTCGCCCTCCTACGAGCAGTACTTC. It is translated as CSALRLKLVSPSYEQYF. V and J are TRBV29-1 and TRBJ2-7; D remains ambiguous. The CDR3 covers 17 residues. Looked up from germline, CDR1 is SQVTM and CDR2 is ANQGSEA. Trimming stripped 7 bases from V and 0 bases from J, with 25 bases between.